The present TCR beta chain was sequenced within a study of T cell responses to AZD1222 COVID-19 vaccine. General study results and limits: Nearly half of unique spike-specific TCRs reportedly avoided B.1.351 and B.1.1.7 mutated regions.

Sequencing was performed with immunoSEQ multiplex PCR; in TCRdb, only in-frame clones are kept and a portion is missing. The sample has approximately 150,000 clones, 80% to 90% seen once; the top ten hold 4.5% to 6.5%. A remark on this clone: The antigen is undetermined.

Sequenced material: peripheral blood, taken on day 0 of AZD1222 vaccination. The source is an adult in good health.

This CDR3 is CASSLQGPEQFF. The CDR3 DNA follows: TGTGCCAGCAGTCTACAGGGTCCCGAGCAGTTCTTC. This chain joins TRBV6-2 or TRBV6-3 and TRBJ2-1; a weak D match, TRBD1 (6 bases). V shed 5 bases and J shed 10 bases, with 12 bases lying between them. Per germline, CDR1 MNHEY and CDR2 SVGEGT. This CDR3 has 12 residues.